This T cell receptor (beta chain) appears in the sequencing data of a study of blood T cell repertoires in COVID-19. Study context: COVID-19 samples, acute and convalescent, were from the United States, Italy and Spain. Sample material is recorded as cDNA or gDNA derived from T cells, B-cell-depleted T cells, or PBMCs.

Per the original methods: Estimates of nucleated cell counts were drawn from the amplification of reference gene primers. Here immunoSEQ multiplex PCR was the method, and the copy in TCRdb shows in-frame clones only, minus some. That table supplies the V and J calls and clone size; D and trimming were determined from the DNA. The sample carries a few hundred thousand clones, about 83% recorded once. The CDR3 runs to 13 residues. Deletions cut 8 bases from V and 4 bases from J, with 11 bases between. The chain employs TRBV12-3 or TRBV12-4 and TRBJ1-4, with D unresolved. This receptor was taken from a man aged 25-45 years who had recovered from COVID-19. Sample: peripheral blood. CDR3 nucleotide sequence: TGTGCCAGCCTTCGGTCCGGTAATGAAAAACTGTTTTTT. Translation: CASLRSGNEKLFF.